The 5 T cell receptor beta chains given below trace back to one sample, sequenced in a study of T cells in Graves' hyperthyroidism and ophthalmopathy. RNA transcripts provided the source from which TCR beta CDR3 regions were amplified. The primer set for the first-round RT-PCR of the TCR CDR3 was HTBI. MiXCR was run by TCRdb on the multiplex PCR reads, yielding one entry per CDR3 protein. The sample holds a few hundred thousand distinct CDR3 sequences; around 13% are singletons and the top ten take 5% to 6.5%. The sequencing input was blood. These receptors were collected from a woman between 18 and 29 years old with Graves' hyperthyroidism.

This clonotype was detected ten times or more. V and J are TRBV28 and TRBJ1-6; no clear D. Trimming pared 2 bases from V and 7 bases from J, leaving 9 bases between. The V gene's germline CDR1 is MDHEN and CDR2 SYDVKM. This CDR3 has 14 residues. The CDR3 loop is CASSLRAANSPLHF. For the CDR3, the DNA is TGTGCCAGCAGTTTAAGGGCCGCAAATTCACCCCTCCACTTT.

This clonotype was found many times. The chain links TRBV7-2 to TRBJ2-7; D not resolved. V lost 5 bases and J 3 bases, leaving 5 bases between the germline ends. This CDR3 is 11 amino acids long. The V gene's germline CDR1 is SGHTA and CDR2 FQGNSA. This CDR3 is CASSILYEQYF. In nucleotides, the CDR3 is TGTGCCAGCAGCATACTCTACGAGCAGTACTTC. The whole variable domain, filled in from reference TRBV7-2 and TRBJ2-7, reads GAGVSQSPSNKVTEKGKDVELRCDPISGHTALYWYRQSLGQGLEFLIYFQGNSAPDKSGLPSDRFSAERTGGSVSTLTIQRTQQEDSAVYLCASSILYEQYFGPGTRLTVT.

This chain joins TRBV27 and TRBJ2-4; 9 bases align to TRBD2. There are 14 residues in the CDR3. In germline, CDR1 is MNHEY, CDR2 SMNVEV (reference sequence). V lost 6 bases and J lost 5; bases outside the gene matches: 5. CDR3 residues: CASRYRLAENIQYF. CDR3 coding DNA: TGTGCCAGCAGGTACCGACTAGCGGAAAACATTCAGTACTTC.

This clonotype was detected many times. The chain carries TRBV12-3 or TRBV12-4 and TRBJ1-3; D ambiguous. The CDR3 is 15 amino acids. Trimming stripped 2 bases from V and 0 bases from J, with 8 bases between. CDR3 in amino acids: CASSLLEISGNTIYF. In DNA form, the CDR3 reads TGTGCCAGCAGTTTATTAGAGATCTCTGGAAACACCATATATTTT.

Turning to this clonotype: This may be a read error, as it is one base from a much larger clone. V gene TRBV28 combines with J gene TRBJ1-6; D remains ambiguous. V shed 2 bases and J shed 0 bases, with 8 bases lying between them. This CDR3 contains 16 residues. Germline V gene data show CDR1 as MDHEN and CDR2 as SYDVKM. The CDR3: CASSLVRSSYNSPLHF. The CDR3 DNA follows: TGTGCCAGCAGTTTAGTGAGGAGCTCCTATAATTCACCCCTCCACTTT.